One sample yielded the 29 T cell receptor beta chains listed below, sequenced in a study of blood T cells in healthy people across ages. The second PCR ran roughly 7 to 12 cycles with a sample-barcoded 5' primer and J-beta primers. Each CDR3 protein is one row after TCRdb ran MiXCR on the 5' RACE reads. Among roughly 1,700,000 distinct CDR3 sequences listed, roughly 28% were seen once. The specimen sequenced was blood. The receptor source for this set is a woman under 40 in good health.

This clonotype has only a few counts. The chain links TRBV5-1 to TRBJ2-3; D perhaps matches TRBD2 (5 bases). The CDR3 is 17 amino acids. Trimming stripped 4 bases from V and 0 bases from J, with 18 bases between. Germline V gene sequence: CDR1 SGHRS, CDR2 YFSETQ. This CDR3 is CASSGYGNNRSTDTQYF. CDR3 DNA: TGCGCCAGCAGCGGATACGGGAACAACCGAAGCACAGATACGCAGTATTTT.

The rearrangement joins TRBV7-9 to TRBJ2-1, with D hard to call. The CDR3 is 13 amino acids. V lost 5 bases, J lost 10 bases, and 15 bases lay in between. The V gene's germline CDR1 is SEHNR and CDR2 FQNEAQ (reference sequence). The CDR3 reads CASSTFVVGEQFF. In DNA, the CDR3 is TGTGCCAGCAGCACCTTCGTCGTGGGGGAGCAGTTCTTC.

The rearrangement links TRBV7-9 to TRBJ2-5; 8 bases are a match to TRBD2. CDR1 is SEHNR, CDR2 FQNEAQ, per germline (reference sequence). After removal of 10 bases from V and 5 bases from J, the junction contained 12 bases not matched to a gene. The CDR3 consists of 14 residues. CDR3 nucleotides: TGTGCCACCTCTCGGCGGGGGGACTGGGAGACCCAGTACTTC. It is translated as CATSRRGDWETQYF.

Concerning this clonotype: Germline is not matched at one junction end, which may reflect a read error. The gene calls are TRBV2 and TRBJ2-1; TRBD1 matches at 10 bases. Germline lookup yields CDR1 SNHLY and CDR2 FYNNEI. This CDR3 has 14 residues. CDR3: CATPGTGERNGQFF. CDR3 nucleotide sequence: TGTGCCACACCCGGGACAGGGGAACGGAATGGGCAGTTCTTC. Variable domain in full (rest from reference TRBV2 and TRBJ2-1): EPEVTQTPSHQVTQMGQEVILRCVPISNHLYFYWYRQILGQKVEFLVSFYNNEISEKSEIFDDQFSVERPDGSNFTLKIRSTKLEDSAMYFCATPGTGERNGQFFGPGTRLTVL.

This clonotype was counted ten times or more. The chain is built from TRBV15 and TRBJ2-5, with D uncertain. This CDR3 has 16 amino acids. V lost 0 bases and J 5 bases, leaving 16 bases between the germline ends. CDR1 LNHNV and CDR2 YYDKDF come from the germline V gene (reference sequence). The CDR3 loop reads CATSRDSLGIGETQYF. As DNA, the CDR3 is TGTGCCACCAGCAGAGATTCGTTGGGGATCGGGGAGACCCAGTACTTC.

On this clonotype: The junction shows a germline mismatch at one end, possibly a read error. The CDR3 reads CASSPKSGTSAYSEQFF. The CDR3 bases are TGTGCCAGCAGCCCGAAATCCGGGACTAGCGCTTACAGTGAGCAGTTCTTC. The chain joins TRBV7-9 to TRBJ2-1; the match to TRBD2 covers 10 bases. The germline gives CDR1 SEHNR, CDR2 FQNEAQ (reference sequence). The CDR3 has 17 amino acids.

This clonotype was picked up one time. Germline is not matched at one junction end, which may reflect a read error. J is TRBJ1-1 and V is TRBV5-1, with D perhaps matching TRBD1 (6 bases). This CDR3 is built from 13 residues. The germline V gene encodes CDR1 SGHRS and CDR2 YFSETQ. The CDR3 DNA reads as TGCGCCAGCGGCTTACTGACAGGATTAGAAGCTTTCTTT. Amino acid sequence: CASGLLTGLEAFF.

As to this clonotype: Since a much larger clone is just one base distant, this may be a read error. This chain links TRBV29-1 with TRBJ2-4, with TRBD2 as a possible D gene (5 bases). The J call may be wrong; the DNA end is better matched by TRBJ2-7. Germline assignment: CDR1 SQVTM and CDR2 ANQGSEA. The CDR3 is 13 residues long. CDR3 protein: CSVLIGSSCEQYF. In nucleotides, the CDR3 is TGCAGCGTTTTAATAGGGAGCTCCTGCGAGCAGTACTTC.

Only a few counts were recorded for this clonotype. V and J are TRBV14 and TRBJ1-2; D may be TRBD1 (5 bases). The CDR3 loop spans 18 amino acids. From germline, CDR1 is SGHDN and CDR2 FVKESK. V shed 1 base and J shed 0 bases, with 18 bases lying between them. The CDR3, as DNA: TGTGCCAGCAGCCAAGGTAGAGGGGCCTCTCGGGCTAACTATGGCTACACCTTC. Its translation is CASSQGRGASRANYGYTF. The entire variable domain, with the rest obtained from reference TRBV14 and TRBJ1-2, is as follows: EAGVTQFPSHSVIEKGQTVTLRCDPISGHDNLYWYRRVMGKEIKFLLHFVKESKQDESGMPNNRFLAERTGGTYSTLKVQPAELEDSGVYFCASSQGRGASRANYGYTFGSGTRLTVV.

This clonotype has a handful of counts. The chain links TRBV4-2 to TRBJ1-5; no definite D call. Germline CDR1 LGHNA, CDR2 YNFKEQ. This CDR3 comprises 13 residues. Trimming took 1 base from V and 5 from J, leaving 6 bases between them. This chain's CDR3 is CASSQVLDQPQHF. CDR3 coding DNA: TGTGCCAGCAGCCAAGTTTTGGATCAGCCCCAGCATTTT.

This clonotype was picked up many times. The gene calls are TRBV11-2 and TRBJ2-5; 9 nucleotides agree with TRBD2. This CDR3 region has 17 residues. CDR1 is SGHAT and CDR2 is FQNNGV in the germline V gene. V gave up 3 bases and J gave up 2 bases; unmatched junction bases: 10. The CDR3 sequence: CASSFGGSGGLQETQYF. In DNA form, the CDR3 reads TGTGCCAGCAGCTTTGGGGGTAGCGGGGGCCTACAAGAGACCCAGTACTTC.

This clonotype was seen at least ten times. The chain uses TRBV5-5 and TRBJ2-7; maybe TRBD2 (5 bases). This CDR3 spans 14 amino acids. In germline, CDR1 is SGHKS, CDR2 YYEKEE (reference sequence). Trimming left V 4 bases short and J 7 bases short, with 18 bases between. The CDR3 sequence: CASSPRARGGEQYF. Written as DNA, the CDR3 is TGTGCCAGCAGCCCACGGGCCCGCGGAGGAGAGCAGTACTTC.

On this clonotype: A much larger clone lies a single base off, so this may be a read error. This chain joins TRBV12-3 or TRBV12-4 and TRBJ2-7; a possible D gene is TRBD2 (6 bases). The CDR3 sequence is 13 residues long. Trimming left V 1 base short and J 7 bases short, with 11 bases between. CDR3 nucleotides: TGTGCCAGCAGTTTAGGCGGGGTTCAGGAGCAGTACTTC. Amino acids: CASSLGGVQEQYF.

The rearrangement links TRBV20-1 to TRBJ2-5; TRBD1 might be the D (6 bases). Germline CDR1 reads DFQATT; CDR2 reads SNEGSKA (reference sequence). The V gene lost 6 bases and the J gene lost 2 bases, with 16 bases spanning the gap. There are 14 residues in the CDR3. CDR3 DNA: TGCAGTGCACTGATTCCGGGACAACAAGAGACCCAGTACTTC. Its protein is CSALIPGQQETQYF.

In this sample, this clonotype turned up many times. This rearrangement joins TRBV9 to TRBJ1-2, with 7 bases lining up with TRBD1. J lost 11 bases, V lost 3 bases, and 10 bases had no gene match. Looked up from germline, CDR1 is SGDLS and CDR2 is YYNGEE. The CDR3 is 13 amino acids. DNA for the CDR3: TGTGCCAGCAGCGACGGGACAGAGAGAACGTACACCTTC. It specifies CASSDGTERTYTF.

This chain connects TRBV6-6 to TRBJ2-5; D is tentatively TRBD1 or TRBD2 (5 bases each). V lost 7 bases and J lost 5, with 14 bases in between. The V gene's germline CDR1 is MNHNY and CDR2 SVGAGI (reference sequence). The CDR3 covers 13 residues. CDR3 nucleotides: TGTGCCAGCAATGAGGGGTTGTATGAGACCCAGTACTTC. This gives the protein CASNEGLYETQYF.

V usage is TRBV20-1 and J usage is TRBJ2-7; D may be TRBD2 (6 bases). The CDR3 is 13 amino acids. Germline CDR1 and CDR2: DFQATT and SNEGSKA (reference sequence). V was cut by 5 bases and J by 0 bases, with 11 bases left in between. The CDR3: CSARDSRSYEQYF. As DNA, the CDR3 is TGCAGTGCTCGGGACTCCCGCTCCTACGAGCAGTACTTC.

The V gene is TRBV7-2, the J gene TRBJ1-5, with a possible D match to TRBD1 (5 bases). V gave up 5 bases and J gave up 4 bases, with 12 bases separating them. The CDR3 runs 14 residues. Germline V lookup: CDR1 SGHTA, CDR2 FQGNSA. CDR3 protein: CASSVGERNQPQHF. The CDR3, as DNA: TGTGCCAGCAGCGTAGGGGAGAGAAATCAGCCCCAGCATTTT. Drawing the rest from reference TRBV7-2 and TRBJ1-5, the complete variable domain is GAGVSQSPSNKVTEKGKDVELRCDPISGHTALYWYRQSLGQGLEFLIYFQGNSAPDKSGLPSDRFSAERTGGSVSTLTIQRTQQEDSAVYLCASSVGERNQPQHFGDGTRLSIL.

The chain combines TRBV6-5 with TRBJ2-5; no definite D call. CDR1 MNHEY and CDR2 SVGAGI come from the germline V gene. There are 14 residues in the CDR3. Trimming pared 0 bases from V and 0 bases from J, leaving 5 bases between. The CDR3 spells CASSYSGYQETQYF. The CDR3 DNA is TGTGCCAGCAGTTACTCTGGGTACCAAGAGACCCAGTACTTC.

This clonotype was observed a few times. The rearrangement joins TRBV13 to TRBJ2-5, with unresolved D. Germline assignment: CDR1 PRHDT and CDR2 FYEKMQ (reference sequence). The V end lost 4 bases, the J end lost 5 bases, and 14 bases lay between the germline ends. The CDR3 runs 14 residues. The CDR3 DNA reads TGTGCCAGCAGCTCCGATAGGGATACGGAGACCCAGTACTTC. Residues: CASSSDRDTETQYF.

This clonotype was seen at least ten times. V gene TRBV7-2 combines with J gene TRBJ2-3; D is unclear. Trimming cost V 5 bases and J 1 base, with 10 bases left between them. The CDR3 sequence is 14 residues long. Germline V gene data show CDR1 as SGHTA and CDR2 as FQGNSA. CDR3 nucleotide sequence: TGTGCCAGCAGCGCGACCGTAGGCACAGATACGCAGTATTTT. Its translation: CASSATVGTDTQYF.

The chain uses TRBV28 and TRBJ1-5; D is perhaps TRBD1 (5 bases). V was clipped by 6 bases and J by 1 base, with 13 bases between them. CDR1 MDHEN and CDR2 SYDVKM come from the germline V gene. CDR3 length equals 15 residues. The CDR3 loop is CASSSQGGSNQPQHF. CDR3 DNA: TGTGCCAGCAGCTCCCAGGGAGGGAGCAATCAGCCCCAGCATTTT.

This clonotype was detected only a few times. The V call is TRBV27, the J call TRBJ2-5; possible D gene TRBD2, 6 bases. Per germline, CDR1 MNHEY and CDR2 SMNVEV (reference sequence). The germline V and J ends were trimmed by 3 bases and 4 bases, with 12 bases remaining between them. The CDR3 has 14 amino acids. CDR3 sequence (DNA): TGTGCCAGCAGTTTTGGAGGGAGGACAGAGACCCAGTACTTC. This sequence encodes CASSFGGRTETQYF.

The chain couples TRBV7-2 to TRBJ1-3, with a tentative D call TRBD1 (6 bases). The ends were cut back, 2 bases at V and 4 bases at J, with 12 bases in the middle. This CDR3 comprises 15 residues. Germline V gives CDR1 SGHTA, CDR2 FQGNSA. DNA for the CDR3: TGTGCCAGCAGCTTAACCCCAGGGGTAGGAAACACCATATATTTT. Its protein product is CASSLTPGVGNTIYF.

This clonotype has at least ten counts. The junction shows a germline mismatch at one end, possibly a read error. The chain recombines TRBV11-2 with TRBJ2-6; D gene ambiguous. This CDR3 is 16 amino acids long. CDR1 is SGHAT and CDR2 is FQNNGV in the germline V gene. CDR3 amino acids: CASSPVLGSGANVLTF. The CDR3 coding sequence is TGCGCCAGCAGCCCGGTCTTGGGGTCCGGGGCCAACGTCCTGACTTTC. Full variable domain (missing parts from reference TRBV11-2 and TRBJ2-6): EAGVAQSPRYKIIEKRQSVAFWCNPISGHATLYWYQQILGQGPKLLIQFQNNGVVDDSQLPKDRFSAERLKGVDSTLKIQPAKLEDSAVYLCASSPVLGSGANVLTFGAGSRLTVL.

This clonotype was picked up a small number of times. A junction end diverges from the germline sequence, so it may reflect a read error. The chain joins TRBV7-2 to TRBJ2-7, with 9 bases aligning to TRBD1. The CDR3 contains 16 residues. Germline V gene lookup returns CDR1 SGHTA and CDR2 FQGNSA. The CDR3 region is CASILGGSDRGYEQYF. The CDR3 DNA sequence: TGTGCCAGCATCTTAGGAGGCTCGGACAGGGGTTACGAGCAGTACTTC. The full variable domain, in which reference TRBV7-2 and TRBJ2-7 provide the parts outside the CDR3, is GAGVSQSPSNKVTEKGKDVELRCDPISGHTALYWYRQSLGQGLEFLIYFQGNSAPDKSGLPSDRFSAERTGGSVSTLTIQRTQQEDSAVYLCASILGGSDRGYEQYFGPGTRLTVT.

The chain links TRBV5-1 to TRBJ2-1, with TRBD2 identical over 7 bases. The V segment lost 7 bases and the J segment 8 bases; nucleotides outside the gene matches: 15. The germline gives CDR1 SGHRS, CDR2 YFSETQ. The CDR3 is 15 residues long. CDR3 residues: CASVATAGTYDEQFF. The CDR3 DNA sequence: TGCGCCAGCGTTGCCACAGCGGGAACGTACGATGAGCAGTTCTTC.

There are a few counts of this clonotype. The CDR3 nucleotides read TGTGCCAGCAGCTTAAGTCCCGGCGTTGGGGGGAATGGCTACACCTTC. Encoded protein: CASSLSPGVGGNGYTF. The chain couples TRBV13 to TRBJ1-2, with D tentatively TRBD1 (5 bases). The CDR3 consists of 16 residues. The V gene lost 2 bases and the J gene lost 6 bases, with 19 bases spanning the gap. Germline V gene sequence: CDR1 PRHDT, CDR2 FYEKMQ (reference sequence). The variable domain in full, with the rest retrieved from reference TRBV13 and TRBJ1-2, is AAGVIQSPRHLIKEKRETATLKCYPIPRHDTVYWYQQGPGQDPQFLISFYEKMQSDKGSIPDRFSAQQFSDYHSELNMSSLELGDSALYFCASSLSPGVGGNGYTFGSGTRLTVV.

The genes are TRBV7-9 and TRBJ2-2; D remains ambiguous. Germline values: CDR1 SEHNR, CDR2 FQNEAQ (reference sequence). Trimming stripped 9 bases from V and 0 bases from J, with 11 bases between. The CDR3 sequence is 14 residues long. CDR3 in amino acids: CASSAGSNTGELFF. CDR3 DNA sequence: TGTGCCAGTTCCGCTGGTTCGAACACCGGGGAGCTGTTTTTT.